This T cell receptor (beta chain) was identified during a study of molecular identifiers for immune sequencing clone quantification. Study results and caveats: In cases of identical TCR molecules sharing a barcode, highly expanded clone sizes could be underestimated.

Comments on this clonotype: Its matching antigen is unknown.

CDR1 and CDR2 (germline): LNHDA, SQIVND (reference sequence). V was shortened by 3 bases and J by 4 bases, with 19 bases between the two germline ends. This CDR3 is 16 amino acids long. CD8+CD4-CCR7+CD45RA+ sorting gave the naive CD8 T cells. For bulk TCR libraries, previously described methods and listed TCR primers were used. MiXCR, applied by TCRdb to the PCR reads, yields one record per CDR3 protein. This table has about 510,000 distinct CDR3 sequences, about a quarter appearing once. The chain links TRBV19 to TRBJ2-7; D may match TRBD1 or TRBD2 (5 bases each). What was sequenced was naive CD8+ T cells from blood, with Jurkat cell RNA spiked in. Subset noted: FACS-sorted CD8+CD4-CCR7+CD45RA+ naive T cells. The receptor comes from a human donor in good health. Some libraries in this study had Jurkat cell RNA spiked in. CDR3 sequence: CASSISYGTLLYEQYF. CDR3 in DNA: TGTGCCAGTAGTATTTCATATGGGACGCTCCTTTACGAGCAGTACTTC.